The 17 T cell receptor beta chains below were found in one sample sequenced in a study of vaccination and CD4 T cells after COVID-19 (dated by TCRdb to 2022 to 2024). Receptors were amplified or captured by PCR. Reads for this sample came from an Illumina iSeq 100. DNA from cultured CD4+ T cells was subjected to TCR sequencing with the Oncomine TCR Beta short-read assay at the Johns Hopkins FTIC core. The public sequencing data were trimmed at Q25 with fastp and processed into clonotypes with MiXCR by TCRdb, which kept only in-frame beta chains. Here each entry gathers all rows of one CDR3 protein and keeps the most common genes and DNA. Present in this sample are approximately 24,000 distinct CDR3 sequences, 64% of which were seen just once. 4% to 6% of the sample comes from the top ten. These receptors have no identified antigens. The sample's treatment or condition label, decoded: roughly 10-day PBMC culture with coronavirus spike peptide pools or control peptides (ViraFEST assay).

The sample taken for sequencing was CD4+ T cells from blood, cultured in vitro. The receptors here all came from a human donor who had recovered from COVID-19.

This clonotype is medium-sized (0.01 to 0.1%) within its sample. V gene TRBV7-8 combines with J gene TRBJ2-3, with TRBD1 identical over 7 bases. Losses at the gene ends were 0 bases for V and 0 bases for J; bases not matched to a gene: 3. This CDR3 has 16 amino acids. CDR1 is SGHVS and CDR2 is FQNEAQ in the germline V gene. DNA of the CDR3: TGTGCCAGCAGCTTAGCGGGGACAGTTAGCACAGATACGCAGTATTTT. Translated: CASSLAGTVSTDTQYF.

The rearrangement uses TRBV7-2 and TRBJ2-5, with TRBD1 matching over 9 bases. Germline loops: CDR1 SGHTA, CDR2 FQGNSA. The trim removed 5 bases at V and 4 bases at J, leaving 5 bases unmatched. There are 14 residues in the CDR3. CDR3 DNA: TGTGCCAGCAGCAATCTGGACAGGGGAGAGACCCAGTACTTC. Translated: CASSNLDRGETQYF.

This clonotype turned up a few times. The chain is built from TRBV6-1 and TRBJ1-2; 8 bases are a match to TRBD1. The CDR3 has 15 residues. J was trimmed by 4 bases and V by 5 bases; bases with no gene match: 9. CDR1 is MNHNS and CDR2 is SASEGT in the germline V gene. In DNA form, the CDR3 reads TGTGCCAGCAGTACACTCCTAACAGGGGGCTATGGCTACACCTTC. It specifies CASSTLLTGGYGYTF.

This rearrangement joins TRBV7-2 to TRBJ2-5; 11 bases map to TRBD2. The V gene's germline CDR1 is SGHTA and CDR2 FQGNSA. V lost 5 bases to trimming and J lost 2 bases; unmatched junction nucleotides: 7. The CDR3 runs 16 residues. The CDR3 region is CASSPVGTSGQETQYF. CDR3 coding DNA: TGTGCCAGCAGCCCGGTGGGGACTAGCGGACAAGAGACCCAGTACTTC.

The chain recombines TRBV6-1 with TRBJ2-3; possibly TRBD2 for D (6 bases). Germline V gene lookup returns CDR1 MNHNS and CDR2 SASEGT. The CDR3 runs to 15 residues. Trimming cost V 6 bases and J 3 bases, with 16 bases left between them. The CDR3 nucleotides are TGTGCCAGCAGAATACTAGGAGGGGCAACAGATACGCAGTATTTT. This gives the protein CASRILGGATDTQYF.

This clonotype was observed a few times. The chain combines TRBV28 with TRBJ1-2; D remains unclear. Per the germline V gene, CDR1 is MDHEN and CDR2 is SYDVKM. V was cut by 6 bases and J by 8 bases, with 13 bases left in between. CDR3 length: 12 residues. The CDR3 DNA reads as TGTGCCAGCAGCTCCCTGGGCTACGGCTACACCTTC. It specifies CASSSLGYGYTF.

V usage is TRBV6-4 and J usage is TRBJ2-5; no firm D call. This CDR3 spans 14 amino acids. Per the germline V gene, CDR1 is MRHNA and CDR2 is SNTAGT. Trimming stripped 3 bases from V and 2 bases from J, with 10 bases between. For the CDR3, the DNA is TGTGCCAGCAGTGAAACTTACAGTCAAGAGACCCAGTACTTC. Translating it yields CASSETYSQETQYF.

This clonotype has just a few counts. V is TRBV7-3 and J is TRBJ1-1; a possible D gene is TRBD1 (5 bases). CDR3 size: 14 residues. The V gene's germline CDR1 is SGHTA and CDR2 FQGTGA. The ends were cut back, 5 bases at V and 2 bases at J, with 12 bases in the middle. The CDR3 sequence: CASSQSQGNTEAFF. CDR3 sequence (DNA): TGTGCCAGCAGCCAAAGTCAGGGTAACACTGAAGCTTTCTTT. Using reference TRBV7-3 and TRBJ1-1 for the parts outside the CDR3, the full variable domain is GAGVSQTPSNKVTEKGKYVELRCDPISGHTALYWYRQSLGQGPEFLIYFQGTGAADDSGLPNDRFFAVRPEGSVSTLKIQRTERGDSAVYLCASSQSQGNTEAFFGQGTRLTVV.

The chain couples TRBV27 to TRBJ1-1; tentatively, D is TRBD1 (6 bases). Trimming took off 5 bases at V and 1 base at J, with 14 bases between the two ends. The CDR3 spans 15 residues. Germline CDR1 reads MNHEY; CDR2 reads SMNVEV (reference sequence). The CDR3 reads CASSVDRIWNTEAFF. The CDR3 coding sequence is TGTGCCAGCAGTGTAGACAGGATCTGGAACACTGAAGCTTTCTTT.

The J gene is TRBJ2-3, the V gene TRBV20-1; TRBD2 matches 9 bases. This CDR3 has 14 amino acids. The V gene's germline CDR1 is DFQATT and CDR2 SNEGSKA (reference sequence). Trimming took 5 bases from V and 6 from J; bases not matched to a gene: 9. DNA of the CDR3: TGCAGTGCTCGTGGGGCGGGAGGGGATGATACGCAGTATTTT. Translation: CSARGAGGDDTQYF.

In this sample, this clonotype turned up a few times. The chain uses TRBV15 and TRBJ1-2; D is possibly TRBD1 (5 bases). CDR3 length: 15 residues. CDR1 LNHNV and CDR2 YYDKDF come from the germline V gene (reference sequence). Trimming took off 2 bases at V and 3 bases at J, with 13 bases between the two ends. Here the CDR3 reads CATSRRGGRDYGYTF. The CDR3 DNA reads TGTGCCACCAGCAGACGCGGAGGCAGGGACTATGGCTACACCTTC. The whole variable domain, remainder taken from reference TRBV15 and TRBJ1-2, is DAMVIQNPRYQVTQFGKPVTLSCSQTLNHNVMYWYQQKSSQAPKLLFHYYDKDFNNEADTPDNFQSRRPNTSFCFLDIRSPGLGDTAMYLCATSRRGGRDYGYTFGSGTRLTVV.

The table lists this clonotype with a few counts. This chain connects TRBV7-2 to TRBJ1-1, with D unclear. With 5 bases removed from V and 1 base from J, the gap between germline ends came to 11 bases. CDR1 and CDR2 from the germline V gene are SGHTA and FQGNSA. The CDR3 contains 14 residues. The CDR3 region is CASSPRVQNTEAFF. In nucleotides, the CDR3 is TGTGCCAGCAGCCCACGAGTCCAGAACACTGAAGCTTTCTTT.

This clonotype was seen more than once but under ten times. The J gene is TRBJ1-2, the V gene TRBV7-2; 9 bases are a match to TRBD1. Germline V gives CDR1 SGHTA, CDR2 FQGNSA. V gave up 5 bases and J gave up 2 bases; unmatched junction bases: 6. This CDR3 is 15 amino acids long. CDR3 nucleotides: TGTGCCAGCAGCCTAGGACAGGGGAGGAACTATGGCTACACCTTC. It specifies CASSLGQGRNYGYTF. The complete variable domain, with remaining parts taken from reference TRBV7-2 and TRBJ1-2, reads GAGVSQSPSNKVTEKGKDVELRCDPISGHTALYWYRQSLGQGLEFLIYFQGNSAPDKSGLPSDRFSAERTGGSVSTLTIQRTQQEDSAVYLCASSLGQGRNYGYTFGSGTRLTVV.

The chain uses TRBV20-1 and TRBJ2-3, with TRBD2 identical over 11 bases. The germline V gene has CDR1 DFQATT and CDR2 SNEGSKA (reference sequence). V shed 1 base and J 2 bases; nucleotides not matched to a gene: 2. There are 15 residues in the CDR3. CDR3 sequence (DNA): TGCAGTGCTAGAGTTAGCGGGAGGGACACAGATACGCAGTATTTT. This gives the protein CSARVSGRDTDTQYF.

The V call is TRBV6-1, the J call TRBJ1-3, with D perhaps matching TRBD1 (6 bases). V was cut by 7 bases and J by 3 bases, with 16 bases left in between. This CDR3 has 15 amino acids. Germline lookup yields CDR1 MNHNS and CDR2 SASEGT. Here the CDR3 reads CASKVSGASGNTIYF. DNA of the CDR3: TGTGCCAGCAAGGTCTCAGGGGCGAGTGGAAACACCATATATTTT.

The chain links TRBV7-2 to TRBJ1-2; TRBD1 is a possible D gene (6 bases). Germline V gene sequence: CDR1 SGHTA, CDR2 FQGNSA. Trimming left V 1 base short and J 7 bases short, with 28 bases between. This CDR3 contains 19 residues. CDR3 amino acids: CASSLGWGLGQGEGAGYTF. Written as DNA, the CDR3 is TGTGCCAGCAGCTTAGGTTGGGGGCTGGGTCAGGGAGAAGGAGCTGGCTACACCTTC.

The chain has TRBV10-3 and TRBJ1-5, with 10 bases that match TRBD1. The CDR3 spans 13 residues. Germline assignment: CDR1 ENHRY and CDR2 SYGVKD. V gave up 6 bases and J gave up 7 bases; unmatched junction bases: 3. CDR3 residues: CAISGQGGQPQHF. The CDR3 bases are TGTGCCATCAGCGGACAGGGGGGCCAGCCCCAGCATTTT.